A selection of T cell receptor beta chains follows, all from one sample in a study of shared clonotypes between healthy human individuals. TCRdb's table, derived via immunoSEQ multiplex PCR, lists solely in-frame clones and lacks some. The sample comprises under 1 million clones, approximately 92% of which are singletons, and 24% rests with the top ten. Sequencing was performed on naive CD8+ T cells sorted from blood. These receptors were collected from a man younger than 40 in good health. CDR3s include the opening cysteine and the closing phenylalanine or tryptophan. Each record gives: V gene, D gene, J gene, CDR3 protein. D genes are given only for firm matches.

TRBV4-2,-,TRBJ2-1,CASSQDPGSNEQFF
TRBV7-6,-,TRBJ2-7,CASSDDSYEQYF
TRBV5-1,TRBD2,TRBJ2-3,CASSQGGPTDTQYF
TRBV7-2,TRBD2,TRBJ2-7,CASSFGGTRGAYEQYF
TRBV28,TRBD1,TRBJ2-5,CASSLTGGKVETQYF
TRBV10-2,-,TRBJ2-7,CASKESYRDTLSYEQYF
TRBV27,TRBD2,TRBJ2-1,CASSLLLGLAGGSNEQFF
TRBV2,-,TRBJ2-7,CASLPGGQTYEQYF
TRBV6-5,-,TRBJ2-5,CASSSRFHETQYF
TRBV28,-,TRBJ1-2,CASSLLRGNYGYTF
TRBV10-3,-,TRBJ2-2,CAITRENTGELFF
TRBV6-6,-,TRBJ2-7,CASSAGQFPSYEQYF
TRBV9,-,TRBJ2-3,CASSVEGSTDTQYF
TRBV11-1,TRBD1,TRBJ2-5,CASSHGTGSTQETQYF
TRBV6-5,-,TRBJ2-7,CASSQQASSYEQYF
TRBV29-1,-,TRBJ2-3,CSVDLLKSGRDTQYF
TRBV6-5,-,TRBJ1-4,CASSHGNTEKLFF
TRBV27,-,TRBJ2-7,CASSLAIPYEQYF
TRBV15,-,TRBJ2-7,CATSSNLIMEGTLSYEQYF
TRBV27,-,TRBJ1-1,CASSPRPGANTEAFF
TRBV29-1,-,TRBJ2-1,CSVEWRHNEQFF
TRBV18,-,TRBJ1-5,CASSPGGLGFQPQHF
TRBV28,TRBD2,TRBJ2-3,CAIKRRAGGRSTDTQYF
TRBV7-9,TRBD2,TRBJ2-5,CASSYQLAGEETQYF
TRBV19,-,TRBJ2-2,CASSIGPGALTGELFF
TRBV7-9,TRBD2,TRBJ2-1,CASSPFRMTSGANEQFF
TRBV6-6,TRBD2,TRBJ2-1,CASSSGGSYNEQFF
TRBV2,-,TRBJ1-5,CASSSDTINQPQHF
TRBV11-2,-,TRBJ2-3,CASSGTGFRTDTQYF
TRBV5-6,-,TRBJ2-3,CASSLLGPDTQYF
TRBV28,TRBD2,TRBJ2-1,CASSLGTSGRDEQFF
TRBV6-1,-,TRBJ2-1,CASSERDFREQFF
TRBV28,-,TRBJ2-7,CASSRTDYEQYF
TRBV28,-,TRBJ2-1,CASTHGYEQFF
TRBV6-5,TRBD1,TRBJ2-1,CASSYPTGGPYNEQFF
TRBV15,-,TRBJ1-2,CATSREAGGYTF
TRBV11-2,-,TRBJ2-3,CASSNLRDTQYF